The entry below describes one T cell receptor (beta chain). Antigen: not known. This specimen comes from a study of T cell responses to AZD1222 COVID-19 vaccine. Study observations and caveats: When two AZD1222 doses had been given, Spike-specific TCR breadth and depth rose. Repertoires were obtained solely post-peak T cell response. CD4 TCRs associated with vaccination spanned spike, dominating at 160-218 and 743-854. The donors showed a predominance of white British ancestry and of females, with possible underestimation of clonal diversity.

Assay used: immunoSEQ multiplex PCR; TCRdb lists only in-frame clones, some missing. The sample shows some 95,000 clones, approximately 91% of them seen only once. The V gene's germline CDR1 is SQVTM and CDR2 ANQGSEA. Trimming took 8 bases from V and 13 from J; bases not matched to a gene: 16. CDR3 length: 14 amino acids. The specimen comprised peripheral blood, sampled on day 0 of AZD1222 vaccination. The chain joins TRBV29-1 to TRBJ2-1, with 11 positions matching TRBD2. The sequence was collected from an adult in good health. CDR3 loop: CSIRTGTSGGIQFF. CDR3 sequence (DNA): TGCAGCATAAGAACCGGGACTAGCGGCGGGATTCAGTTCTTC.